This TCR beta chain was recorded in a study of Graves' ophthalmopathy and Graves' hyperthyroidism. On the study more broadly: The study drew peripheral blood at initial diagnosis, before any treatment.

CDR3 size: 12 residues. The V gene's germline CDR1 is MDHEN and CDR2 SYDVKM. V gave up 5 bases and J gave up 7 bases, with 9 bases separating them. This clonotype showed up many times. Amplifying from RNA transcripts, the study obtained TCR beta CDR3 regions. Second-round multiplex PCR came after first-round RT-PCR with HTBI primers. TCRdb recomputed calls from the multiplex PCR reads with MiXCR, one row per CDR3 protein. The table lists 220,000 or so distinct CDR3 sequences, 20% to 25% of them singletons, with 35% to 55% in the top ten. This chain connects TRBV28 to TRBJ1-5; D is unresolved. The sequenced sample consisted of peripheral blood. This clonotype was obtained from a woman aged 50 to 60 with Graves' ophthalmopathy. The CDR3: CASSTVAQPQHF. The DNA of the CDR3 is TGTGCCAGCAGTACGGTTGCACAGCCCCAGCATTTT.